These 15 T cell receptor beta chains were sequenced from one sample in a study of T cells in women clearing cervical HPV infection. TCRdb keeps only in-frame clones here, not all; method: immunoSEQ multiplex PCR. The table lists about 30,000 clones. The specimen sequenced was blood buffy coat. Source of these receptors: a woman between 18 and 69 years old with a cervical HPV16 infection that either progressed to CIN3+ or cleared (not recorded which).

On this clone itself: The read terminates 3 residues ahead of where the CDR3 ends, so the germline J gene completes it. J is TRBJ2-1 and V is TRBV6-1; 8 bases are shared with TRBD2. V shed 2 bases and J 4 bases; nucleotides not matched to a gene: 7. Per germline, CDR1 MNHNS and CDR2 SASEGT. CDR3 length: 16 amino acids. The DNA read from the CDR3 is TGTGCCAGCAGTGAACTAGGGACTAGGGGATACAATGAG. It specifies CASSELGTRGYNE. The complete CDR3 protein is CASSELGTRGYNEQFF.

Regarding this clone: The read ends 3 residues shy of where the CDR3 ends; the end is completed using the germline J gene. V usage is TRBV2 and J usage is TRBJ1-2; D is uncertain. The V gene's germline CDR1 is SNHLY and CDR2 FYNNEI. The CDR3 is 12 residues long. The sequenced CDR3 bases are TGTGCCAGCAGTCTCCTGTATGTAGGC. This gives the protein CASSLLYVG. The whole CDR3 sequence reads CASSLLYVGYTF.

For this clone: Coverage ceases 3 residues before the CDR3 finishes, and the germline J gene fills in the end. The rearrangement links TRBV18 to TRBJ1-2, with 7 bases identical to TRBD1. CDR1 is KGHSH and CDR2 is LQKENI in the germline V gene. V shed 6 bases, J shed 3 bases, and the junction held 4 bases outside the gene matches. The CDR3 is 13 residues long. The DNA read from the CDR3 is TGTGCCAGCTCTCTTGGACAGGACTATGGC. This codes for CASSLGQDYG. The whole CDR3 protein is CASSLGQDYGYTF.

Points on this clone: Sequencing ends 3 residues short of the CDR3 end; the germline J gene provides the rest. The chain carries TRBV5-1 and TRBJ2-7; D gene unclear. The V end lost 4 bases, the J end lost 1 base, and 3 bases lay between the germline ends. Looked up from germline, CDR1 is SGHRS and CDR2 is YFSETQ. This CDR3 comprises 11 residues. The covered CDR3 bases are TGCGCCAGCAGCCCGTCCTACGAG. The encoded protein is CASSPSYE. The full CDR3 sequence reads CASSPSYEQYF.

With respect to this clone: The observed sequence ends 3 residues before the CDR3 terminus, with the missing tail filled in from the germline J gene. This chain joins TRBV7-8 and TRBJ1-2, with a tentative D call TRBD1 (5 bases). The ends were cut back, 1 base at V and 3 bases at J, with 12 bases in the middle. CDR1 SGHVS and CDR2 FQNEAQ come from the germline V gene. There are 15 residues in the CDR3. The CDR3 sequence: CASSLGVRVDYGYTF. The DNA read from the CDR3 is TGTGCCAGCAGCTTAGGTGTCAGGGTGGACTATGGC.

On this clone itself: Read data end 3 residues before the CDR3 end; the end is taken from the germline J gene. The chain uses TRBV6-1 and TRBJ2-7, with 8 positions matching TRBD1. The CDR3 totals 15 residues. The V gene's germline CDR1 is MNHNS and CDR2 SASEGT. V was pared by 0 bases and J by 3 bases, with 4 bases of the junction left unmatched. Partial CDR3 DNA: TGTGCCAGCAGTGAAGCGGACAGGGCAGGCTACGAG. Translating gives CASSEADRAGYE. In full, the CDR3 is CASSEADRAGYEQYF.

Worth noting for this clone: The read terminates 3 residues ahead of where the CDR3 ends, so the germline J gene completes it. The V gene is TRBV2, the J gene TRBJ2-3, with TRBD2 identical over 10 bases. V lost 4 bases, J lost 2 bases, and 9 bases stayed unmatched. The CDR3 has 17 residues. Germline CDR1 reads SNHLY; CDR2 reads FYNNEI. The chain's CDR3 is CASSGEPLAGVTDTQYF. CDR3 bases read: TGTGCCAGCAGTGGAGAACCTCTAGCGGGAGTCACAGATACG.

Concerning this clone: The read falls 3 residues short of the CDR3 end, and the missing part is taken from the germline J gene. The chain links TRBV28 to TRBJ2-7; 7 bases map to TRBD2. CDR1 and CDR2 from the germline V gene are MDHEN and SYDVKM. Trimming at V came to 2 bases and at J to 4 bases, leaving 20 bases not matched to a gene. CDR3 length: 19 residues. CDR3 bases read: TGTGCCAGCAGTTTAGGTGCGGGAGCCTATAATCTAGCCTATTACGAG. Translation: CASSLGAGAYNLAYYE. The CDR3 reads in full as CASSLGAGAYNLAYYEQYF.

On this clone itself: From the germline J gene comes the end of the CDR3, since the read stops 3 residues before it. The chain is built from TRBV2 and TRBJ2-3, with D possibly TRBD2 on 5 matching bases. Germline V gene data show CDR1 as SNHLY and CDR2 as FYNNEI. The CDR3 consists of 17 residues. The sequenced part of the CDR3 DNA is TGTGCCAGCAGTGAAACGGGGTTGGCGTTAGCTGGAGAGACG. Its protein product is CASSETGLALAGET. The full CDR3 reads CASSETGLALAGETQYF. The variable domain in full, with the rest retrieved from reference TRBV2 and TRBJ2-3, is EPEVTQTPSHQVTQMGQEVILRCVPISNHLYFYWYRQILGQKVEFLVSFYNNEISEKSEIFDDQFSVERPDGSNFTLKIRSTKLEDSAMYFCASSETGLALAGETQYFGPGTRLTVL.

Note on this clone: The observed sequence ends 3 residues before the CDR3 terminus, with the missing tail filled in from the germline J gene. This rearrangement joins TRBV2 to TRBJ2-3; D may be TRBD2 (6 bases). The CDR3 is made up of 15 amino acids. The V end was cut by 1 base, the J end by 2 bases, with 10 bases between. Germline V gene data show CDR1 as SNHLY and CDR2 as FYNNEI. The CDR3 region is CASSEEAGLTDTQYF. Partial CDR3 DNA: TGTGCCAGCAGTGAAGAGGCGGGACTCACAGATACG.

About this clone: Read coverage stops 3 residues before the CDR3 terminus; the germline J gene supplies the remainder. The V and J genes are TRBV10-3 and TRBJ1-1; TRBD1 agrees at 7 bases. V was pared by 6 bases and J by 2 bases, with 15 bases of the junction left unmatched. The CDR3 runs 17 residues. Germline assignment: CDR1 ENHRY and CDR2 SYGVKD. The part of the CDR3 DNA that was read is TGTGCCATCAGAAGGGTCGTACAGGGGCGCATAAACACTGAA. This translates into CAIRRVVQGRINTE. The full CDR3 sequence reads CAIRRVVQGRINTEAFF.

Concerning this clone: Coverage ceases 3 residues before the CDR3 finishes, and the germline J gene fills in the end. The rearrangement uses TRBV20-1 and TRBJ1-1; possibly TRBD1 for D (5 bases). V was pared by 1 base and J by 7 bases, with 19 bases between. CDR1 is DFQATT, CDR2 SNEGSKA, per germline (reference sequence). This CDR3 region has 15 residues. The CDR3 reads CSARGVGLTELEAFF. The CDR3 bases that were read are TGCAGTGCTAGAGGGGTCGGGTTGACAGAGCTTGAA.

A remark on this clone: The CDR3 extends 3 residues past the end of the read, so its final part is completed from the germline J gene. This sequence joins TRBV30 and TRBJ1-3; D is unresolved. This CDR3 has 11 amino acids. The germline gives CDR1 GTSNPN, CDR2 SVGIG (reference sequence). V was clipped by 2 bases and J by 3 bases, with 2 bases between them. The covered CDR3 bases are TGTGCCTGGAGTCTTGGAAACACC. Amino acid sequence: CAWSLGNT. The full CDR3 protein is CAWSLGNTIYF.

A remark on this clone: From the germline J gene comes the end of the CDR3, since the read stops 3 residues before it. The chain joins TRBV18 to TRBJ2-2; D is perhaps TRBD1 (6 bases). Germline V gene data show CDR1 as KGHSH and CDR2 as LQKENI. The CDR3 covers 16 residues. The CDR3 reads CASSLRQASVGEKLFF. The CDR3 bases that were read are TGTGCCAGCTCACTTAGACAGGCCTCCGTGGGCGAAAAG.

With respect to this clone: Read sequence stops 3 residues before the CDR3 end, and the germline J gene provides the missing end. The genes are TRBV19 and TRBJ1-5, with D perhaps matching TRBD1 (6 bases). Looked up from germline, CDR1 is LNHDA and CDR2 is SQIVND (reference sequence). Trimming pared 0 bases from V and 7 bases from J, leaving 10 bases between. CDR3 length: 14 amino acids. This CDR3 reads CASSIDRGRQPQHF. The sequenced CDR3 bases are TGTGCCAGTAGTATAGACAGGGGAAGGCAGCCC.